This TCR beta chain was identified during a study of breast tumors, draining lymph nodes, adjacent tissues. General study results and limits: Compared with lymph nodes, tumors were less diverse; compared with nontumor tissue, more. Tumor T cell lymph node origin was a supported hypothesis, not proven. Data fit most tumor T cells coming from lymph node, expanding in tumor. Luminal-like breast cancer showed significantly greater tumor-nontumor repertoire similarity than basal-like breast cancer did.

Samples came from axillary lymph nodes draining the breast cancer. V lost 6 bases, J lost 1 base, and 9 bases lay in between. The germline gives CDR1 DFQATT, CDR2 SNEGSKA (reference sequence). CDR3 length: 12 amino acids. TCRdb called the multiplex PCR reads again in MiXCR, with one record for every CDR3 protein. The sample includes about 130,000 distinct CDR3 sequences, around 21% seen only once; the top ten take over 2%. Note on this clonotype: Its antigen is as yet unknown.

This TCR came from a female donor with breast cancer. Some clones in this sample may be carry-over from other donors' samples. The sequenced sample was axillary lymph node tissue. The chain has TRBV20-1 and TRBJ1-1; tentative D call: TRBD1 (5 bases). The CDR3 protein is CSAQGENTEAFF. The DNA of the CDR3 is TGCAGTGCCCAGGGAGAGAACACTGAAGCTTTCTTT.